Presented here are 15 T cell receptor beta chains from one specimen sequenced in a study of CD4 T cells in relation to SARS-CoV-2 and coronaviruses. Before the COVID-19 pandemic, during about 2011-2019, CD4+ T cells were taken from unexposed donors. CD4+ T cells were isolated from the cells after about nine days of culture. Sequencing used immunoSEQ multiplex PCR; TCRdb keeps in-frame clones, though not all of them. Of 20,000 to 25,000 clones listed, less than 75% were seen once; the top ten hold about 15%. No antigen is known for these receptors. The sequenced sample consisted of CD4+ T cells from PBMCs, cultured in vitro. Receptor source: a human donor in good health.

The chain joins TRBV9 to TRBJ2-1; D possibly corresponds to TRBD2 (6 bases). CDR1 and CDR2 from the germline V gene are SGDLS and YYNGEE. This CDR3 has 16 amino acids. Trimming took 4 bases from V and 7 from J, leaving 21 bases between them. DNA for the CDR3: TGTGCCAGCAGCCCCTGGGGCCAGCGGGCCAAGAATGAGCAGTTCTTC. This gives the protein CASSPWGQRAKNEQFF.

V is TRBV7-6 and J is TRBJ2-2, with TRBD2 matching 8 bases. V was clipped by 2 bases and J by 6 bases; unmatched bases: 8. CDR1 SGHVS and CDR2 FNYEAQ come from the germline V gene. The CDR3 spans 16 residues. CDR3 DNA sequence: TGTGCCAGCAGCTTATCGTTCGGGGGGGCCCCCGGGGAGCTGTTTTTT. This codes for CASSLSFGGAPGELFF.

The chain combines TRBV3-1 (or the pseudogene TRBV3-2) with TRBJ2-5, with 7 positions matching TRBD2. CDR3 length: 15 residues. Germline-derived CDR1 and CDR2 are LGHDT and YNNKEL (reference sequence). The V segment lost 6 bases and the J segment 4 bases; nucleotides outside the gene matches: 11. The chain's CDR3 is CASSPWEGGAETQYF. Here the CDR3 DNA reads TGTGCCAGCAGTCCTTGGGAGGGCGGGGCAGAGACCCAGTACTTC.

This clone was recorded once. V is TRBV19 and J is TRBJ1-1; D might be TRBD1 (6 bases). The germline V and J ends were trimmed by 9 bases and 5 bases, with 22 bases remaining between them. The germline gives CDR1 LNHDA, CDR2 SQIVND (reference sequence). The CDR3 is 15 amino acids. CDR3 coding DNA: TGTGCCAGCGGGGTGGGCGACTGGGGGCGGACTGAAGCTTTCTTT. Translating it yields CASGVGDWGRTEAFF.

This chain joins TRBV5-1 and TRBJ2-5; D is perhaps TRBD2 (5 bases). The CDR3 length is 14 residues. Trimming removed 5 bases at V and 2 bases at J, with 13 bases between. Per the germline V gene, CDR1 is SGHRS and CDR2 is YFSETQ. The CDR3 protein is CASRYRDPQETQYF. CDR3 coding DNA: TGCGCCAGCAGATACCGGGATCCTCAAGAGACCCAGTACTTC. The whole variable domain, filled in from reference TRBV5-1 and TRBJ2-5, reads KAGVTQTPRYLIKTRGQQVTLSCSPISGHRSVSWYQQTPGQGLQFLFEYFSETQRNKGNFPGRFSGRQFSNSRSEMNVSTLELGDSALYLCASRYRDPQETQYFGPGTRLLVL.

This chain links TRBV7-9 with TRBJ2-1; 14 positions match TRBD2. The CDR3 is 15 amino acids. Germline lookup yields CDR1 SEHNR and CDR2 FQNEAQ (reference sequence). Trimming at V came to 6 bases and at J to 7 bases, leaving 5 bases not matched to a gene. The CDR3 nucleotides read TGTGCCAGCAGACCGACTAGCGGGGGGGCAAATGAGCAGTTCTTC. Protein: CASRPTSGGANEQFF.

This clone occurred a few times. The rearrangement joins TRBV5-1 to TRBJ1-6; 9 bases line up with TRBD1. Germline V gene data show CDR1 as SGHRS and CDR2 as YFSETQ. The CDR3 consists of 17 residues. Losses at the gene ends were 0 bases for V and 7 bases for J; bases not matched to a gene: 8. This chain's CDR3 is CASSLGSRDRVNSPLHF. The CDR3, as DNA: TGCGCCAGCAGCTTGGGGTCCCGGGACAGGGTCAATTCACCCCTCCACTTT.

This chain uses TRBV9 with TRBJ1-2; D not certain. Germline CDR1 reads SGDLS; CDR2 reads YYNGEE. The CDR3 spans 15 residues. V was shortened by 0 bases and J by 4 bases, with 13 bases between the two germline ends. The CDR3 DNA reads TGTGCCAGCAGCGTAGATCCGACCTTCGGCTATGGCTACACCTTC. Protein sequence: CASSVDPTFGYGYTF.

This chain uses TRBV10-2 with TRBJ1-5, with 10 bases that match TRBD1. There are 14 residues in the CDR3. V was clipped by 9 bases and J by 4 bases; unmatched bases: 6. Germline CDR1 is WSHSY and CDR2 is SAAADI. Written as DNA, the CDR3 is TGCGCCAGGCGTGAGGACAGGGGGAATCAGCCCCAGCATTTT. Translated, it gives CARREDRGNQPQHF.

CDR3 residues: CASSVGGTGLYGYTF. The CDR3 DNA is TGTGCCAGCAGCGTAGGTGGGACAGGGTTATATGGCTACACCTTC. The chain is built from TRBV9 and TRBJ1-2; 9 bases are shared with TRBD1. This CDR3 has 15 amino acids. In germline, CDR1 is SGDLS, CDR2 YYNGEE. Trimming at V came to 0 bases and at J to 5 bases, leaving 5 bases not matched to a gene.

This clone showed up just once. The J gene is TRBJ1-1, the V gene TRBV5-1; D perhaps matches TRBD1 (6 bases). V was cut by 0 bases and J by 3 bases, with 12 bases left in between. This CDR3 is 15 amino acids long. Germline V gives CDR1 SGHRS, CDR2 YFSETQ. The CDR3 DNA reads TGCGCCAGCAGCTTGGACTACCACAGGGACACTGAAGCTTTCTTT. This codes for CASSLDYHRDTEAFF.

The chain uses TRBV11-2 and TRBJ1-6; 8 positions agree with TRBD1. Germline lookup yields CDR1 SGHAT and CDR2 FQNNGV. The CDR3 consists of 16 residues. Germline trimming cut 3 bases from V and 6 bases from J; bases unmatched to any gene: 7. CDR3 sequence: CASSLQGAILNSPLHF. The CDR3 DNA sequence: TGTGCCAGCAGCTTGCAGGGGGCTATCCTTAATTCACCCCTCCACTTT.

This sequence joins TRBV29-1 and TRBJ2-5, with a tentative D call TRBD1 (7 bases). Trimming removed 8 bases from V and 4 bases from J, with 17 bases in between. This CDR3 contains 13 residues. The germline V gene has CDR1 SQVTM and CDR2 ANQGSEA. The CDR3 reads CSSRGTVRETQYF. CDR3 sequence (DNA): TGCAGCTCACGCGGGACAGTTCGAGAGACCCAGTACTTC.

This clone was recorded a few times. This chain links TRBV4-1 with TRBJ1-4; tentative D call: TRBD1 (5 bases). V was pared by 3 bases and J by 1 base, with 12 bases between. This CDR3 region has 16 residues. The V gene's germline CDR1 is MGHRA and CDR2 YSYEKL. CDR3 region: CASSQRDLITNEKLFF. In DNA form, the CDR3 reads TGCGCCAGCAGCCAGAGGGACCTCATAACTAATGAAAAACTGTTTTTT.

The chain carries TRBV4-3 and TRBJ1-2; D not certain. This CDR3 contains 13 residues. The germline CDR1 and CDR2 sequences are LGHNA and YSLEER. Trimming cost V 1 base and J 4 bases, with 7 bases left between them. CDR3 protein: CASSQGEGYGYTF. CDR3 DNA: TGCGCCAGCAGCCAAGGGGAGGGCTATGGCTACACCTTC.